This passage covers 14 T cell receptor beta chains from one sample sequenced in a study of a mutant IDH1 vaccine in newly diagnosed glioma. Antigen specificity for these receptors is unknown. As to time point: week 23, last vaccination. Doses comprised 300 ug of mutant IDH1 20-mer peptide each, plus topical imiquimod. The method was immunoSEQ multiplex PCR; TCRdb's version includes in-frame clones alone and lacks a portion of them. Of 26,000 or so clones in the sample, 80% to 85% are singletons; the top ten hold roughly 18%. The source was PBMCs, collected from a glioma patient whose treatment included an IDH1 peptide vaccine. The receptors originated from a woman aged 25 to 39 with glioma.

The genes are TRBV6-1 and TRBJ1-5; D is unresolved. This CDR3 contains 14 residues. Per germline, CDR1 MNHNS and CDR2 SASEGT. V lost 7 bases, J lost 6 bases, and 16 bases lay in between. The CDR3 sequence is CASTPDRLGQPQHF. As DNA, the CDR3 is TGTGCCAGCACCCCGGACCGCCTGGGTCAGCCCCAGCATTTT.

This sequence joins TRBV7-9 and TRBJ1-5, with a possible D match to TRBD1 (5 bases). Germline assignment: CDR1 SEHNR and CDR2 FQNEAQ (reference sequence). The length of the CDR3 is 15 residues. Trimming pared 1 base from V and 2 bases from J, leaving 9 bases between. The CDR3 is CASSLVGDGNQPQHF. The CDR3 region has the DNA TGTGCCAGCAGCTTAGTAGGGGACGGCAATCAGCCCCAGCATTTT.

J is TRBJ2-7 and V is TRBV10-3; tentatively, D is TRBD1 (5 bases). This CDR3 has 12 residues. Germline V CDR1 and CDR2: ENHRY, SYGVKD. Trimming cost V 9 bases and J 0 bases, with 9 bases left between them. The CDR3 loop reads CAISDTSYEQYF. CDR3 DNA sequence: TGTGCCATTTCGGACACCTCCTACGAGCAGTACTTC.

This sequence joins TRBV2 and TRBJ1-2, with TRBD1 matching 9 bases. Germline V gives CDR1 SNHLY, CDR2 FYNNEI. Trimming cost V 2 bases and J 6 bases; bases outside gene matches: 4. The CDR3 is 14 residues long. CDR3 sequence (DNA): TGTGCCAGCAGTGAAAAACAGGGGGCTCATGGCTACACCTTC. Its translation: CASSEKQGAHGYTF.

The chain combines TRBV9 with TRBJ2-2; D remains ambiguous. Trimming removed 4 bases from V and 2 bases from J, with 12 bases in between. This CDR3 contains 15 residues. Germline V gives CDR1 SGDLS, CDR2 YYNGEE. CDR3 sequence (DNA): TGTGCCAGCAGCCTCCGGCAGATCAACACCGGGGAGCTGTTTTTT. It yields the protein CASSLRQINTGELFF.

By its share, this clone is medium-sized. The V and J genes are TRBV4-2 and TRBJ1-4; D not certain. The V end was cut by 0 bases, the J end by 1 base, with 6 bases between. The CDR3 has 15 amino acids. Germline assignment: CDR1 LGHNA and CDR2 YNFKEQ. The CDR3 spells CASSQEEVTNEKLFF. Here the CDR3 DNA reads TGTGCCAGCAGCCAAGAAGAGGTAACTAATGAAAAACTGTTTTTT.

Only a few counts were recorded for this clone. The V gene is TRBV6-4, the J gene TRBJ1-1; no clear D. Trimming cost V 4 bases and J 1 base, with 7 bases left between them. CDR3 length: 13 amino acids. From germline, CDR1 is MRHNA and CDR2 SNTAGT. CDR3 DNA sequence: TGTGCCAGCAGTGTCGGCCCGAACACTGAAGCTTTCTTT. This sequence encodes CASSVGPNTEAFF.

The CDR3 nucleotides are TGTGCCAGTAGATATGGGGGCGGGGACATGATGAACACTGAAGCTTTCTTT. This gives the protein CASRYGGGDMMNTEAFF. The chain couples TRBV19 to TRBJ1-1; the D gene is possibly TRBD1 (6 bases). The V end lost 6 bases, the J end lost 0 bases, and 20 bases lay between the germline ends. The CDR3 loop spans 17 amino acids. The germline V gene has CDR1 LNHDA and CDR2 SQIVND (reference sequence).

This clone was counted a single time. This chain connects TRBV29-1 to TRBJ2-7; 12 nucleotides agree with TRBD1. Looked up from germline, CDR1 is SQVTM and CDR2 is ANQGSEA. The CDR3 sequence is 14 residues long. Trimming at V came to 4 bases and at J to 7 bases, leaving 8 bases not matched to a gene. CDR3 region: CSVAVGQGALEQYF. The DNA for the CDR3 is TGCAGCGTTGCCGTGGGACAGGGGGCGCTTGAGCAGTACTTC.

The CDR3 bases are TGTGCCAGCAGTTACCGGGGGGCCGAAACCCTACCCCTCCACTTT. Translation gives CASSYRGAETLPLHF. V gene TRBV6-5 combines with J gene TRBJ1-6; a possible D gene is TRBD1 (6 bases). Deletions cut 2 bases from V and 12 bases from J, with 17 bases between. Germline values: CDR1 MNHEY, CDR2 SVGAGI. This CDR3 is 15 amino acids long.

CDR3 residues: CASSLPGQNTGELFF. The CDR3 region has the DNA TGCGCCAGCAGCCTCCCGGGACAGAACACCGGGGAGCTGTTTTTT. The V call is TRBV5-1, the J call TRBJ2-2, with D tentatively TRBD1 (6 bases). The CDR3 sequence is 15 residues long. V was clipped by 4 bases and J by 1 base, with 11 bases between them. The germline V gene has CDR1 SGHRS and CDR2 YFSETQ.

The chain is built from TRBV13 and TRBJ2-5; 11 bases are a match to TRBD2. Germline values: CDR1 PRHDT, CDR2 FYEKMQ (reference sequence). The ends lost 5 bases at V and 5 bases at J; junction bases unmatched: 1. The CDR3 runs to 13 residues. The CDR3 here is CASSRTSGETQYF. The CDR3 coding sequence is TGTGCCAGCAGCCGGACTAGCGGGGAGACCCAGTACTTC.

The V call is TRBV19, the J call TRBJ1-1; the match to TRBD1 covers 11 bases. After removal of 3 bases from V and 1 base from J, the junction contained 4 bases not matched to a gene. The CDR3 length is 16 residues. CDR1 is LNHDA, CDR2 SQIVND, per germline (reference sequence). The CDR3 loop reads CASSIGDRGWNTEAFF. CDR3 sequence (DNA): TGTGCCAGTAGTATTGGGGACAGGGGGTGGAACACTGAAGCTTTCTTT. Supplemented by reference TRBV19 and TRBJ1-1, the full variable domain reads DGGITQSPKYLFRKEGQNVTLSCEQNLNHDAMYWYRQDPGQGLRLIYYSQIVNDFQKGDIAEGYSVSREKKESFPLTVTSAQKNPTAFYLCASSIGDRGWNTEAFFGQGTRLTVV.

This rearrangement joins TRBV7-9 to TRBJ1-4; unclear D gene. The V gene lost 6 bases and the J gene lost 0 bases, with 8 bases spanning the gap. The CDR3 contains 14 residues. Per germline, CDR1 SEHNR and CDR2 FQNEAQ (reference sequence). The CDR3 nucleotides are TGTGCCAGCAGTCAATCCTCAACTAATGAAAAACTGTTTTTT. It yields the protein CASSQSSTNEKLFF. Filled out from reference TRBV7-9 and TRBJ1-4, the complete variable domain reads DTGVSQNPRHKITKRGQNVTFRCDPISEHNRLYWYRQTLGQGPEFLTYFQNEAQLEKSRLLSDRFSAERPKGSFSTLEIQRTEQGDSAMYLCASSQSSTNEKLFFGSGTQLSVL.